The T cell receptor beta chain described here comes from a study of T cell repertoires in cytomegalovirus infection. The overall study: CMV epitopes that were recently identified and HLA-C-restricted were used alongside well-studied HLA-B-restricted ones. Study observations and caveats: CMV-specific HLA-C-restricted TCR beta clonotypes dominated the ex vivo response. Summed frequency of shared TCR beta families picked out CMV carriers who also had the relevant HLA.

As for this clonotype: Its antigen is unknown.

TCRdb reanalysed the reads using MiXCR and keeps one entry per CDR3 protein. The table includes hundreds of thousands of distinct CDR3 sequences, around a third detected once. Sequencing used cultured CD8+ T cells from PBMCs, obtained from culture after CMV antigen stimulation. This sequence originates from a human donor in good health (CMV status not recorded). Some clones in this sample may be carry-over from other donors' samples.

CDR3 sequence (DNA): TGTGCCAGCAGCTTGGGCGGGGGAAAAACAGATACGCAGTATTTT. Protein: CASSLGGGKTDTQYF. The chain links TRBV5-4 to TRBJ2-3; 7 positions match TRBD2. The CDR3 is 15 residues long. Trimming removed 0 bases from V and 3 bases from J; junction bases left unmatched: 4. The germline CDR1 and CDR2 sequences are SGHNT and YYREEE (reference sequence).